One T cell receptor beta chain is described in this entry. Its antigen is currently not known. TCRdb lists the instrument as Illumina HiSeq 2000. TCR beta cDNA libraries were made by 5'RACE template switching that added a universal primer site and unique molecular identifiers. cDNA synthesis was primed from the TCR beta constant segment, followed by two successive PCR amplification steps. The published analysis was carried out like this. Reads were demultiplexed and grouped by UMI with MIGEC, and clonotypes were assembled and quantified with MiTCR. To exclude erroneous sequences, any TCR cDNA sequence not supported by at least two reads was discarded. Downstream repertoire analysis used the tcR package, and clonotypes were matched across fractions by CDR3 nucleotide sequence plus V segment. VDJmatch was used to annotate antigen specificity against VDJdb, with one amino acid substitution in CDR3 permitted. Through TCRdb reprocessing, the reads give one entry per CDR3 protein sequence; DNA is omitted. The V and J calls and clone size come from TCRdb's table, not from the authors' own analysis. This sample's clone table shows some 450,000 distinct CDR3 sequences. In total, the top ten clones hold 7.3% of the sample.

This sample was taken from a study of T cells expressing NK-cell markers (TCRdb year 2020). Background on the whole study: TCR beta-chain repertoires were profiled in sorted CD3+CD56+NKG2C+, CD3+CD56+NKG2C- and CD3+CD56-NKG2C+ T-cell subsets from eight donors. Among the eight sequenced donors, seven were HCMV-seropositive and one was HCMV-seronegative. The eight sequenced donors were randomly selected healthy volunteers, three men and five women. Libraries were sequenced as 2 x 150 bp reads on Illumina HiSeq 2000/2500, MiSeq or NextSeq.

The CDR3 runs 15 residues from the cysteine to the phenylalanine. No DNA is recorded. CDR1 and CDR2, per the germline V gene (reference sequence), are DFQATT and SNEGSKA. HCMV-specific IgG was detected in serum with a commercial ELISA kit to determine HCMV serostatus. Peripheral blood mononuclear cells were isolated from blood by Ficoll density gradient centrifugation. General findings and caveats noted by the study authors: Whether the expanded NKG2C-expressing T cell clones were specific for HCMV antigens was left unclear. In six donors, the dominant CD3+CD56+NKG2C+ clonotypes were among the top 10 CD8+ clonotypes and accounted for roughly 1.0-7.0% of CD8+ T cells. Those dominant clonotypes were again the most abundant among CD3+CD56-NKG2C+ cells in several donors, at roughly 25-60.1%.

The rearranged segments are TRBV20-1 and TRBJ2-3; TCRdb's D gene call, TRBD2, goes unchecked for lack of DNA. The clonotype originates from a woman between 18 and 69 years old in good health. The sequenced material came from blood T cells: a sorted CD56 or NKG2C T cell subset, CD4+ or CD8+ T cells, or bulk PBMC T cells (not recorded which). The CDR3 sequence is CSASDRLAGEDTQYF.